Below are 16 T cell receptor beta chains sequenced from a single sample in a study of human T cells and chemical hapten exposure. The time point is: pre-sensitization, week 0. Treatment reported: therapeutic diphenylcyclopropenone sensitization with weekly scalp DPC. TCRdb processed the RACE reads anew with MiXCR; each CDR3 protein has one entry. The table records some 45,000 distinct CDR3 sequences, roughly an eighth of them present only once. Sequencing was performed on whole blood, taken in connection with sensitization to the hapten diphenylcyclopropenone (DPC). The source is a woman aged 25 to 45 with alopecia areata. Some clones in this sample may be carry-over from other donors' samples.

This clonotype was seen repeatedly, ten times or more. This sequence joins TRBV7-2 and TRBJ1-6; D is unresolved. The germline gives CDR1 SGHTA, CDR2 FQGNSA. The CDR3 consists of 14 residues. The V gene lost 1 base and the J gene lost 10 bases, with 11 bases spanning the gap. CDR3 bases: TGTGCCAGCAGCTTAGAAAGGCTATCCTCACCCCTCCACTTT. Residues: CASSLERLSSPLHF.

The chain couples TRBV7-9 to TRBJ2-1, with D possibly TRBD1 on 6 matching bases. V lost 5 bases and J lost 11, with 13 bases in between. The CDR3 consists of 12 residues. CDR1 is SEHNR, CDR2 FQNEAQ, per germline (reference sequence). The CDR3 DNA follows: TGTGCCAGCAGCCCGACAGGTAGAAAGCAGTTCTTC. Translating gives CASSPTGRKQFF.

This clonotype occurred many times. This chain uses TRBV18 with TRBJ1-2; D uncertain. CDR3 length: 14 residues. Germline V CDR1 and CDR2: KGHSH, LQKENI. Trimming stripped 6 bases from V and 7 bases from J, with 18 bases between. For the CDR3, the DNA is TGTGCCAGCTCGCCCGGGCCAAAAGGGCCTGGCTACACCTTC. Translated, it gives CASSPGPKGPGYTF.

This chain joins TRBV18 and TRBJ2-2, with D possibly being TRBD1 or TRBD2 (6 bases each). The length of the CDR3 is 16 residues. V was cut by 8 bases and J by 4 bases, with 20 bases left in between. Germline CDR1 reads KGHSH; CDR2 reads LQKENI. The CDR3 region is CASLRGEKRSTGELFF. CDR3 coding DNA: TGTGCCAGCCTGAGGGGGGAGAAGCGCAGCACCGGGGAGCTGTTTTTT.

V and J are TRBV20-1 and TRBJ1-1; 7 nucleotides match TRBD1. The CDR3 is 12 residues long. V was clipped by 3 bases and J by 11 bases; unmatched bases: 9. The germline CDR1 and CDR2 sequences are DFQATT and SNEGSKA (reference sequence). In DNA, the CDR3 is TGCAGTGCTAGGTTGCAGGGGGAAACGGCTTTCTTT. This codes for CSARLQGETAFF.

The chain uses TRBV19 and TRBJ2-3; 9 bases agree with TRBD1. The V gene's germline CDR1 is LNHDA and CDR2 SQIVND (reference sequence). V lost 5 bases, J lost 1 base, and 4 bases stayed unmatched. The CDR3 runs to 15 residues. The chain's CDR3 is CASSDRDRGTDTQYF. CDR3 coding DNA: TGTGCCAGTAGTGACCGGGACAGGGGCACAGATACGCAGTATTTT.

This clonotype has ten or more counts. The chain employs TRBV29-1 and TRBJ1-1, with TRBD1 as a possible D gene (5 bases). Germline V gene sequence: CDR1 SQVTM, CDR2 ANQGSEA. The ends were cut back, 1 base at V and 1 base at J, with 7 bases in the middle. This CDR3 region has 13 residues. The DNA of the CDR3 is TGCAGCGTTGAAGCGGGGCCGAACACTGAAGCTTTCTTT. The encoded protein is CSVEAGPNTEAFF.

The J gene is TRBJ2-7, the V gene TRBV28; D is undetermined. V was trimmed by 6 bases and J by 13 bases, leaving 16 bases between them. This CDR3 has 11 residues. Per germline, CDR1 MDHEN and CDR2 SYDVKM. The DNA for the CDR3 is TGTGCCAGCAGCCTCGACGGAGTGACTTACTTC. Translation: CASSLDGVTYF.

This clonotype was found a few times. At one end the junction does not follow the germline gene, possibly because of a read error. This sequence joins TRBV3-1 and TRBJ2-7, with 7 bases matching TRBD1. CDR1 is LGHDT, CDR2 YNNKEL, per germline (reference sequence). The CDR3 loop spans 16 amino acids. The CDR3 reads CVSSQARAGGYYEQYF. As DNA, the CDR3 is TGTGTCAGCAGCCAAGCTCGCGCAGGGGGTTATTACGAGCAGTACTTC.

This clonotype was detected only a few times. This sequence joins TRBV9 and TRBJ1-2; D remains unclear. This CDR3 contains 11 residues. Germline lookup yields CDR1 SGDLS and CDR2 YYNGEE. V was clipped by 0 bases and J by 7 bases, with 4 bases between them. The CDR3 region is CASSVVRGYTF. In nucleotides, the CDR3 is TGTGCCAGCAGCGTAGTACGTGGCTACACCTTC.

In the case of this clonotype: An end of the junction does not agree with germline; a read error may underlie this. J is TRBJ2-3 and V is TRBV6-2 or TRBV6-3, with a tentative D call TRBD2 (5 bases). The germline CDR1 and CDR2 sequences are MNHEY and SVGEGT. The CDR3 contains 17 residues. The CDR3 loop reads CASSDQPSKRSTDTQYF. CDR3 coding DNA: TGTGCCAGCAGTGACCAACCGTCTAAGCGGAGCACGGATACGCAGTATTTT.

The chain links TRBV27 to TRBJ1-5, with D possibly TRBD1 on 6 matching bases. V lost 7 bases to trimming and J lost 6 bases, with 16 bases between them. Germline V lookup: CDR1 MNHEY, CDR2 SMNVEV (reference sequence). This CDR3 region has 14 residues. Here the CDR3 DNA reads TGTGCCAGCACCCCAATGAGGGGGAGTCAGCCCCAGCATTTT. It is translated as CASTPMRGSQPQHF.

The chain uses TRBV28 and TRBJ2-3; D remains unclear. Trimming stripped 7 bases from V and 4 bases from J, with 6 bases between. CDR1 MDHEN and CDR2 SYDVKM come from the germline V gene. The CDR3 has 11 amino acids. The CDR3 bases are TGTGCCAGCACTACCCCAGATACGCAGTATTTT. Residues: CASTTPDTQYF.

This clonotype showed up just a few times. The chain links TRBV7-2 to TRBJ1-5; 8 nucleotides match TRBD1. The CDR3 runs to 14 residues. The germline CDR1 and CDR2 sequences are SGHTA and FQGNSA. Losses at the gene ends were 5 bases for V and 2 bases for J; bases not matched to a gene: 2. The CDR3 DNA follows: TGTGCCAGCAGCCTGACAGGGGGCAATCAGCCCCAGCATTTT. It translates to CASSLTGGNQPQHF. The full variable domain, rest sourced from reference TRBV7-2 and TRBJ1-5, is GAGVSQSPSNKVTEKGKDVELRCDPISGHTALYWYRQSLGQGLEFLIYFQGNSAPDKSGLPSDRFSAERTGGSVSTLTIQRTQQEDSAVYLCASSLTGGNQPQHFGDGTRLSIL.

This clonotype was seen more than once but under ten times. The chain links TRBV2 to TRBJ2-7, with D possibly TRBD1 on 7 matching bases. V was trimmed by 7 bases and J by 7 bases, leaving 23 bases between them. The CDR3 totals 15 residues. From germline, CDR1 is SNHLY and CDR2 FYNNEI. CDR3: CASILLQGGAGEQYF. CDR3 bases: TGTGCCAGCATCCTGCTGCAGGGGGGTGCTGGGGAGCAGTACTTC.

This clonotype was found many times. V gene TRBV30 combines with J gene TRBJ2-7; TRBD1 matches at 7 bases. The CDR3 has 13 amino acids. V lost 1 base and J lost 5; bases outside the gene matches: 5. CDR1 and CDR2 from the germline V gene are GTSNPN and SVGIG (reference sequence). This CDR3 reads CAWSGDSLNEQYF. The CDR3 nucleotides are TGTGCCTGGAGTGGGGACAGCCTAAACGAGCAGTACTTC.